The 29 T cell receptor beta chains reported below all come from one sample, sequenced in a study of identical twins. From the 5' RACE reads, TCRdb called clonotypes with MiXCR, one entry per CDR3 protein. The profile shows roughly 1,500,000 distinct CDR3 sequences, about 30% of them singletons. Sequencing was done on a sample of cord blood. The receptors were sampled from a newborn girl in good health.

This clonotype has more than one count but fewer than ten. V usage is TRBV25-1 and J usage is TRBJ2-7; D gene unclear. From germline, CDR1 is MGHDK and CDR2 SYGVNS. V was trimmed by 9 bases and J by 0 bases, leaving 15 bases between them. The CDR3 length is 14 residues. The CDR3: CASTERVDSYEQYF. The CDR3 DNA is TGTGCCAGTACGGAAAGGGTCGACTCCTACGAGCAGTACTTC.

A single count supports this clonotype. The chain couples TRBV10-2 to TRBJ1-1, with 10 bases lining up with TRBD1. Germline-derived CDR1 and CDR2 are WSHSY and SAAADI. The ends lost 6 bases at V and 0 bases at J; junction bases unmatched: 7. CDR3 size: 16 residues. The CDR3: CASRPGDRGLNTEAFF. Here the CDR3 DNA reads TGCGCCAGCAGGCCGGGGGACAGGGGCCTGAACACTGAAGCTTTCTTT.

V gene TRBV24-1 combines with J gene TRBJ2-1; a weak D match, TRBD1 (5 bases). CDR1 is KGHDR, CDR2 SFDVKD, per germline. The CDR3 runs to 13 residues. Trimming took 5 bases from V and 13 from J, leaving 17 bases between them. CDR3 sequence (DNA): TGTGCCACCAGTGTCTTGGGGCAGGAGACCCAGTTCTTC. As protein: CATSVLGQETQFF.

This clonotype was picked up many times. The gene calls are TRBV14 and TRBJ2-1; D gene uncertain. V lost 1 base and J 4 bases, leaving 5 bases between the germline ends. Germline loops: CDR1 SGHDN, CDR2 FVKESK. There are 13 residues in the CDR3. CDR3 bases: TGTGCCAGCAGCCAAGCACTGTACAATGAGCAGTTCTTC. Protein sequence: CASSQALYNEQFF.

The chain joins TRBV18 to TRBJ1-4; tentatively, D is TRBD1 (5 bases). CDR3 size: 13 residues. V was cut by 4 bases and J by 6 bases, with 9 bases left in between. Germline V gene sequence: CDR1 KGHSH, CDR2 LQKENI. The CDR3 spells CASSQGRDEKLFF. The CDR3 nucleotides are TGTGCCAGCTCACAGGGGAGGGATGAAAAACTGTTTTTT. Full variable domain (remainder filled in from reference TRBV18 and TRBJ1-4): NAGVMQNPRHLVRRRGQEARLRCSPMKGHSHVYWYRQLPEEGLKFMVYLQKENIIDESGMPKERFSAEFPKEGPSILRIQQVVRGDSAAYFCASSQGRDEKLFFGSGTQLSVL.

This clonotype occurred many times. J is TRBJ2-3 and V is TRBV4-2; D is undetermined. The germline gives CDR1 LGHNA, CDR2 YNFKEQ. V was shortened by 1 base and J by 0 bases, with 5 bases between the two germline ends. The CDR3 is 14 residues long. CDR3 loop: CASSQAGSTDTQYF. The CDR3 DNA reads TGTGCCAGCAGCCAAGCCGGGAGCACAGATACGCAGTATTTT.

The gene calls are TRBV2 and TRBJ1-1; unclear D gene. Germline V gives CDR1 SNHLY, CDR2 FYNNEI. Trimming stripped 7 bases from V and 2 bases from J, with 11 bases between. There are 13 residues in the CDR3. The CDR3 is CASKLSGNTEAFF. CDR3 DNA: TGTGCCAGCAAGTTATCGGGAAACACTGAAGCTTTCTTT.

This clonotype was counted at least ten times. V gene TRBV9 combines with J gene TRBJ2-5; D gene ambiguous. V lost 2 bases to trimming and J lost 2 bases, with 10 bases between them. The CDR3 totals 14 residues. Germline loops: CDR1 SGDLS, CDR2 YYNGEE. For the CDR3, the DNA is TGTGCCAGCAGCGTTGGGCGGATACAAGAGACCCAGTACTTC. Its translation is CASSVGRIQETQYF.

This clonotype is a singleton in its sample. The rearrangement links TRBV27 to TRBJ1-1, with TRBD1 as a possible D gene (6 bases). The CDR3 length is 20 residues. Germline lookup yields CDR1 MNHEY and CDR2 SMNVEV (reference sequence). The V end was cut by 5 bases, the J end by 0 bases, with 28 bases between. The chain's CDR3 is CASSPYTQGRPVRLNTEAFF. The DNA for the CDR3 is TGTGCCAGCAGTCCCTATACACAGGGTAGGCCCGTACGCTTGAACACTGAAGCTTTCTTT.

Points on this clonotype: In this CDR3 the conserved last residue, phenylalanine or tryptophan, is missing, so a read error is likely. This sequence joins TRBV27 and TRBJ2-7; either TRBD1 or TRBD2 may supply D (5 bases each). CDR3 length: 14 residues. The V gene's germline CDR1 is MNHEY and CDR2 SMNVEV (reference sequence). Trimming pared 4 bases from V and 4 bases from J, leaving 14 bases between. The CDR3 is CASSSPGRYYEQYL. CDR3 DNA sequence: TGTGCCAGCAGTTCTCCGGGACGGTATTACGAGCAGTACTTG.

The chain couples TRBV11-2 to TRBJ2-5; a weak D match, TRBD2 (5 bases). Germline-derived CDR1 and CDR2 are SGHAT and FQNNGV. Trimming removed 5 bases from V and 4 bases from J, with 20 bases in between. The CDR3 has 16 amino acids. The chain's CDR3 is CASSPRLGGLGETQYF. In DNA form, the CDR3 reads TGTGCCAGCAGCCCTCGTTTGGGCGGACTGGGAGAGACCCAGTACTTC.

Concerning this clonotype: This could be a read error, since a much larger clone is one nucleotide away. This chain uses TRBV12-3 or TRBV12-4 with TRBJ2-1, with TRBD2 matching 7 bases. The better agreement between TRBJ2-7 and the DNA end casts doubt on the J call. This CDR3 has 15 amino acids. Here the CDR3 DNA reads TGTGCCAGCAGACTTAAGCGGGGCCCCTACAATGAGCAGTACTTC. Translation: CASRLKRGPYNEQYF.

This clonotype was seen repeatedly, ten times or more. One end of the junction fails to match germline, which may point to a read error. The chain joins TRBV10-3 to TRBJ2-6; no clear D. The CDR3 is 15 amino acids. The germline CDR1 and CDR2 sequences are ENHRY and SYGVKD. The CDR3 DNA reads as TGTGCCATCAGTGAGTCGAACTCTGGTGCCAACGTCCTGACTTTC. Its translation is CAISESNSGANVLTF.

The chain is built from TRBV7-9 and TRBJ1-2; unclear D gene. The CDR3 contains 15 residues. In germline, CDR1 is SEHNR, CDR2 FQNEAQ (reference sequence). V shed 7 bases and J shed 0 bases, with 15 bases lying between them. The CDR3 protein is CASTLTSPTNYGYTF. The CDR3 coding sequence is TGTGCCAGCACCCTGACGTCGCCTACTAACTATGGCTACACCTTC.

This clonotype came up a few times. The chain has TRBV7-2 and TRBJ2-1; 9 bases are a match to TRBD2. The end of the DNA is better explained by TRBJ2-7, so the J call may be wrong. Germline loops: CDR1 SGHTA, CDR2 FQGNSA. The CDR3 runs 17 residues. CDR3 DNA sequence: TGTGCCAGCAGCACACCGGGACTAGCTTACTCCTACAATGAGCAGTACTTC. Translation gives CASSTPGLAYSYNEQYF.

This clonotype was seen a few times. The rearrangement uses TRBV20-1 and TRBJ2-3; D not certain. CDR1 DFQATT and CDR2 SNEGSKA come from the germline V gene (reference sequence). The CDR3 runs to 13 residues. V was trimmed by 5 bases and J by 2 bases, leaving 11 bases between them. CDR3 sequence: CSAYLVITDTQYF. The CDR3 nucleotides read TGCAGTGCTTACCTAGTTATCACAGATACGCAGTATTTT.

This clonotype was found a few times. The rearrangement joins TRBV5-5 to TRBJ1-1; possible D gene TRBD1, 5 bases. CDR3 length: 17 residues. Germline-derived CDR1 and CDR2 are SGHKS and YYEKEE (reference sequence). Trimming shortened V by 4 bases and J by 0 bases, and 19 bases separated the two germline ends. The CDR3 protein is CASSSASRVSLNTEAFF. CDR3 sequence (DNA): TGTGCCAGCAGCAGTGCATCCAGGGTGTCCTTGAACACTGAAGCTTTCTTT. Looking up the rest from reference TRBV5-5 and TRBJ1-1 gives the full variable domain: DAGVTQSPTHLIKTRGQQVTLRCSPISGHKSVSWYQQVLGQGPQFIFQYYEKEERGRGNFPDRFSARQFPNYSSELNVNALLLGDSALYLCASSSASRVSLNTEAFFGQGTRLTVV.

The chain combines TRBV6-4 with TRBJ2-7; 12 bases line up with TRBD2. The CDR3 has 16 residues. J lost 2 bases, V lost 7 bases, and 9 bases had no gene match. Germline V gene data show CDR1 as MRHNA and CDR2 as SNTAGT. The CDR3 bases are TGTGCCAGCACCCAATGGACTAGCGGGGAGACCTACGAGCAGTACTTC. The encoded protein is CASTQWTSGETYEQYF.

The table lists this clonotype with a few counts. The chain links TRBV5-1 to TRBJ2-4; 8 nucleotides agree with TRBD2. Germline V lookup: CDR1 SGHRS, CDR2 YFSETQ. This CDR3 has 14 residues. The junction had 6 bases not matched to a gene; V was cut back by 4 bases and J by 6 bases. CDR3 sequence: CASSPGGIGNIQYF. As DNA, the CDR3 is TGCGCCAGCAGCCCGGGAGGGATCGGAAACATTCAGTACTTC. Looking up the rest from reference TRBV5-1 and TRBJ2-4 gives the full variable domain: KAGVTQTPRYLIKTRGQQVTLSCSPISGHRSVSWYQQTPGQGLQFLFEYFSETQRNKGNFPGRFSGRQFSNSRSEMNVSTLELGDSALYLCASSPGGIGNIQYFGAGTRLSVL.

This clonotype showed up just once. The chain carries TRBV7-2 and TRBJ2-1; the D is unclear. The DNA matches TRBJ2-7 better at its end, which makes the J call doubtful. From germline, CDR1 is SGHTA and CDR2 FQGNSA. This CDR3 is 17 amino acids long. CDR3 residues: CASSHPEGIRSYNEQYF. CDR3 sequence (DNA): TGTGCCAGCAGCCATCCAGAAGGTATTAGGTCCTACAATGAGCAGTACTTC.

The rearrangement joins TRBV20-1 to TRBJ1-4; TRBD1 matches at 10 bases. Germline V CDR1 and CDR2: DFQATT, SNEGSKA (reference sequence). After removal of 3 bases from V and 6 bases from J, the junction contained 7 bases not matched to a gene. The CDR3 totals 15 residues. The CDR3 DNA reads as TGCAGTGCTAGGACAGGGGGCGCATGGGATGAAAAACTGTTTTTT. Translating it yields CSARTGGAWDEKLFF.

The sample holds a few counts of this clonotype. The germline gene is not matched at one end of the junction; a read error may be the cause. The chain carries TRBV27 and TRBJ1-4; D is uncertain. The CDR3 extends over 15 amino acids. Per germline, CDR1 MNHEY and CDR2 SMNVEV (reference sequence). CDR3 sequence reads: CASSLSRAQVEKLFF. The CDR3 bases are TGTGCCAGCAGTCTATCCCGGGCCCAAGTCGAAAAACTGTTTTTT.

This chain connects TRBV6-5 to TRBJ1-1; D not resolved. The CDR3 is 14 amino acids. V gave up 5 bases and J gave up 1 base, with 11 bases separating them. Germline V CDR1 and CDR2: MNHEY, SVGAGI. CDR3 residues: CASSTGGRNTEAFF. In DNA, the CDR3 is TGTGCCAGCAGTACCGGAGGTAGGAACACTGAAGCTTTCTTT.

A few counts support this clonotype. The chain is built from TRBV3-1 and TRBJ2-5; the D gene could be TRBD1 or TRBD2 (5 bases each). V lost 6 bases and J lost 2, with 13 bases in between. This CDR3 has 14 residues. Germline V CDR1 and CDR2: LGHDT, YNNKEL (reference sequence). The CDR3 bases are TGTGCCAGCAGTAGGGGACCCCTACAAGAGACCCAGTACTTC. This sequence encodes CASSRGPLQETQYF.

The table lists this clonotype with many counts. V usage is TRBV7-6 and J usage is TRBJ2-3, with 9 positions matching TRBD2. The germline CDR1 and CDR2 sequences are SGHVS and FNYEAQ. The CDR3 extends over 15 amino acids. The trim removed 5 bases at V and 6 bases at J, leaving 9 bases unmatched. CDR3 in DNA: TGTGCCAGCAGCCTCAATAGCGGGAGTTCGGATACGCAGTATTTT. Its translation: CASSLNSGSSDTQYF.

V and J are TRBV9 and TRBJ1-1; tentative D call: TRBD1 (6 bases). V lost 4 bases, J lost 3 bases, and 16 bases lay in between. The CDR3 has 15 residues. Germline values: CDR1 SGDLS, CDR2 YYNGEE. The CDR3 DNA sequence: TGTGCCAGCAGCCCTAGGGGGGGAATAGACACTGAAGCTTTCTTT. The encoded protein is CASSPRGGIDTEAFF.

This clonotype was found many times. CDR3 in amino acids: CATRGTFQETQYF. The CDR3 region has the DNA TGTGCCACCAGGGGGACGTTTCAAGAGACCCAGTACTTC. The rearrangement links TRBV24-1 to TRBJ2-5, with D perhaps assigned TRBD1 or TRBD2 (5 bases each). V lost 7 bases and J 2 bases, leaving 10 bases between the germline ends. The CDR3 loop spans 13 amino acids. Germline V lookup: CDR1 KGHDR, CDR2 SFDVKD.

V is TRBV5-6 and J is TRBJ2-1; TRBD1 matches 9 bases. Trimming removed 4 bases from V and 5 bases from J; junction bases left unmatched: 4. CDR3 length equals 14 residues. Per the germline V gene, CDR1 is SGHDT and CDR2 is YYEEEE. CDR3 in amino acids: CASSTGTGNNEQFF. In DNA form, the CDR3 reads TGTGCCAGCAGCACCGGGACAGGGAACAATGAGCAGTTCTTC. The full variable domain, completed using reference TRBV5-6 and TRBJ2-1, is DAGVTQSPTHLIKTRGQQVTLRCSPKSGHDTVSWYQQALGQGPQFIFQYYEEEERQRGNFPDRFSGHQFPNYSSELNVNALLLGDSALYLCASSTGTGNNEQFFGPGTRLTVL.

This clonotype was observed a few times. The chain couples TRBV10-2 to TRBJ2-1, with 11 bases identical to TRBD2. The germline gives CDR1 WSHSY, CDR2 SAAADI. The CDR3 consists of 10 residues. CDR3 sequence (DNA): TGCGCTAGCGGGGGGGCCTGGCAGTTCTTC. The encoded protein is CASGGAWQFF.